Listed below are T cell receptor beta chains from one sample, sequenced in a study of lymphopenia after photon versus proton radiotherapy. Profiling relied on immunoSEQ multiplex PCR, and the TCRdb table lists in-frame clones only, not all of them. The top ten hold approximately 2% of the sample, which has 65,000 to 85,000 clones, 80% to 95% seen once. The input for sequencing was peripheral blood, taken from a patient treated with photon-based radiotherapy. The receptors were sampled from a woman between 35 and 50 years old with cholangiocarcinoma. CDR3s include the opening cysteine and the closing phenylalanine or tryptophan. A D gene is named only where the DNA matches it firmly.

v_gene	d_gene	j_gene	CDR3aa	CDR3nt
TRBV9	TRBD1	TRBJ1-6	CASSVARDRGRNSPLHF	TGTGCCAGCAGCGTAGCTCGGGACAGGGGAAGAAATTCACCCCTCCACTTT
TRBV9	.	TRBJ1-4	CASSGPTTANEKLFF	TGTGCCAGCAGCGGACCTACAACTGCTAATGAAAAACTGTTTTTT
TRBV7-9	TRBD2	TRBJ2-7	CASTRGAGALSSYEQYF	TGTGCCAGCACCCGCGGAGCGGGAGCGCTGAGCTCCTACGAGCAGTACTTC
TRBV7-2	.	TRBJ1-5	CASSLAGSNQPQHF	TGTGCCAGCAGCTTAGCGGGCAGTAATCAGCCCCAGCATTTT
TRBV7-6	.	TRBJ2-3	CASSLRPTDTQYF	TGTGCCAGCAGCTTGAGGCCCACAGATACGCAGTATTTT
TRBV6-1	.	TRBJ1-1	CASSGGGTEAFF	TGTGCCAGCAGCGGGGGGGGCACTGAAGCTTTCTTT
TRBV14	TRBD1	TRBJ1-1	CASSLGQGTEAFF	TGTGCCAGCAGCTTAGGACAGGGGACTGAAGCTTTCTTT
TRBV6-5	.	TRBJ1-6	CASSSGGSYNSPLHF	TGTGCCAGCAGTTCAGGAGGCTCCTATAATTCACCCCTCCACTTT
TRBV2	TRBD1	TRBJ1-4	CASSGQGAPNEKLFF	TGTGCCAGCAGTGGACAGGGCGCGCCTAATGAAAAACTGTTTTTT
TRBV28	.	TRBJ1-3	CANRGNTIYF	TGTGCCAATCGTGGAAACACCATATATTTT
TRBV14	.	TRBJ1-1	CASSQREKAFF	TGTGCCAGCAGCCAACGGGAAAAAGCTTTCTTT
TRBV19	TRBD1	TRBJ2-1	CASSPQGEYNEQFF	TGTGCCAGTAGTCCGCAGGGGGAGTACAATGAGCAGTTCTTC